This T cell receptor beta chain originates from a study of shared clonotypes between healthy human individuals. Study background: The donor group consisted of a couple of women and a few men, aged 18 to 49. Study-level results: The authors expected sequencing depth to affect clonotype sharing among donors. Between a few donors, naive CD4 clonotypes were shared at a level of approximately 5%.

A remark on this clone: Its antigen is unidentified.

Profiled with immunoSEQ multiplex PCR; TCRdb holds only in-frame clones, not every one. The table lists about 2 million clones, roughly 94% of them singletons. In germline, CDR1 is MNHEY, CDR2 SMNVEV (reference sequence). The germline V and J ends were trimmed by 0 bases and 7 bases, with 6 bases remaining between them. CDR3 length: 13 residues. The V gene is TRBV27, the J gene TRBJ2-2; no clear D gene. The source material was naive CD4+ T cells sorted from blood. Indicated subset: CD45RA+ positively selected. This TCR came from a man younger than 30 in good health. The CDR3, as DNA: TGTGCCAGCAGTTTATCCTACATCGGGGAGCTGTTTTTT. It translates to CASSLSYIGELFF.